The 15 T cell receptor beta chains below come from one sample, sequenced in a study of cytomegalovirus exposure and HLA in healthy donors. Vbeta (60) and Jbeta (13) primers were used in the PCR. This table comes from immunoSEQ multiplex PCR, and its TCRdb copy is limited to in-frame clones, with some not included. Recorded for this sample: approximately 150,000 clones. Source material: PBMCs. Receptors were obtained from a woman aged 35 to 49 in good health and CMV-seronegative.

V gene TRBV7-2 combines with J gene TRBJ2-3, with D possibly matching TRBD1 (5 bases). CDR3 size: 12 residues. CDR1 and CDR2 (germline): SGHTA, FQGNSA. With 4 bases removed from V and 6 bases from J, the gap between germline ends came to 8 bases. The CDR3 region is CASSYHRDTQYF. Written as DNA, the CDR3 is TGTGCCAGCAGCTACCACAGGGATACGCAGTATTTT.

Concerning this clone itself: At one boundary the junction diverges from the germline segment, which might be a read error. The rearrangement joins TRBV7-7 to TRBJ2-6; TRBD1 aligns across 8 bases. From germline, CDR1 is SSHAT and CDR2 FNYEAQ (reference sequence). This CDR3 region has 20 residues. Written as DNA, the CDR3 is TGTGCTAGCAGCTTGGGACCACGGACAGGGAAGAGCTCTGGGGCCAACGTCCTGACTTTC. Protein sequence: CASSLGPRTGKSSGANVLTF.

The chain employs TRBV27 and TRBJ2-7, with unresolved D. The CDR3 covers 13 residues. Trimming shortened V by 5 bases and J by 1 base, and 9 bases separated the two germline ends. Looked up from germline, CDR1 is MNHEY and CDR2 is SMNVEV (reference sequence). The CDR3 protein is CASSPRMSYEQYV. CDR3 bases: TGTGCCAGCAGTCCGAGGATGTCCTACGAGCAGTACGTC.

The chain uses TRBV5-6 and TRBJ2-6; perhaps TRBD1 as D (6 bases). The CDR3 covers 14 residues. From germline, CDR1 is SGHDT and CDR2 YYEEEE. V shed 5 bases and J shed 2 bases, with 8 bases lying between them. The DNA of the CDR3 is TGTGCCAGCAGTGGGGGCCCTGGGGCCAACGTCCTGACTTTC. Translating it yields CASSGGPGANVLTF.

The V gene is TRBV6-1, the J gene TRBJ2-3; TRBD2 matches at 10 bases. With V trimmed by 2 bases and J by 6 bases, 5 bases remained unmatched. CDR3 length: 15 amino acids. Germline V CDR1 and CDR2: MNHNS, SASEGT. DNA of the CDR3: TGTGCCAGCAGTGAAAGAACTAGCGGGGTCGATACGCAGTATTTT. Protein product: CASSERTSGVDTQYF.

The V call is TRBV27, the J call TRBJ2-5, with TRBD2 matching over 9 bases. This CDR3 spans 16 amino acids. V lost 6 bases and J lost 7; bases outside the gene matches: 15. Germline V gives CDR1 MNHEY, CDR2 SMNVEV (reference sequence). Written as DNA, the CDR3 is TGTGCCAGCAGCCCAATCGGACGAAGCGGGGGGCCGACCCAGTACTTC. It specifies CASSPIGRSGGPTQYF.

This chain joins TRBV5-1 and TRBJ1-2, with a tentative D call TRBD1 (5 bases). Germline V gene data show CDR1 as SGHRS and CDR2 as YFSETQ. V gave up 4 bases and J gave up 4 bases, with 20 bases separating them. The CDR3 runs 16 residues. CDR3 protein: CASSPGTVGPLYGYTF. The CDR3 bases are TGCGCCAGCAGCCCCGGGACTGTGGGACCCCTCTATGGCTACACCTTC.

The chain links TRBV20-1 to TRBJ1-2, with TRBD1 matching over 7 bases. Trimming removed 7 bases from V and 2 bases from J; junction bases left unmatched: 1. The CDR3 sequence is 11 residues long. Germline loops: CDR1 DFQATT, CDR2 SNEGSKA (reference sequence). In DNA, the CDR3 is TGCAGTGGGGGACAGAACTATGGCTACACCTTC. It specifies CSGGQNYGYTF.

The chain is built from TRBV4-1 and TRBJ2-3, with 7 bases that match TRBD1. The CDR3 extends over 17 amino acids. V was clipped by 4 bases and J by 6 bases; unmatched bases: 16. The germline V gene encodes CDR1 MGHRA and CDR2 YSYEKL. The CDR3 bases are TGCGCCAGCAGCCCAGCCCGGGACAGCCCGAGCGGCGATACGCAGTATTTT. This encodes CASSPARDSPSGDTQYF.

The chain employs TRBV28 and TRBJ1-4, with D unresolved. The CDR3 is 14 amino acids. The germline V gene has CDR1 MDHEN and CDR2 SYDVKM. Trimming stripped 1 base from V and 7 bases from J, with 10 bases between. The CDR3 is CASSLSAGFEKLFF. In DNA, the CDR3 is TGTGCCAGCAGTTTATCGGCAGGCTTTGAAAAACTGTTTTTT.

V gene TRBV28 combines with J gene TRBJ2-1; 11 bases align to TRBD1. Germline assignment: CDR1 MDHEN and CDR2 SYDVKM. The CDR3 length is 15 residues. The V gene end was trimmed by 6 bases and the J gene end by 7 bases; junction bases not matched to a gene: 8. In nucleotides, the CDR3 is TGTGCCAGCAGGGAGGGACAGGGGGGGAGAAATGAGCAGTTCTTC. Translation: CASREGQGGRNEQFF. Variable domain in full (rest from reference TRBV28 and TRBJ2-1): DVKVTQSSRYLVKRTGEKVFLECVQDMDHENMFWYRQDPGLGLRLIYFSYDVKMKEKGDIPEGYSVSREKKERFSLILESASTNQTSMYLCASREGQGGRNEQFFGPGTRLTVL.

J is TRBJ1-5 and V is TRBV28; D might be TRBD1 (5 bases). V was clipped by 4 bases and J by 5 bases, with 15 bases between them. Germline V lookup: CDR1 MDHEN, CDR2 SYDVKM. CDR3 length: 15 residues. In nucleotides, the CDR3 is TGTGCCAGCAGTTCCCCGGGGGGGGTAGATCAGCCCCAGCATTTT. Its translation: CASSSPGGVDQPQHF.

The V and J genes are TRBV5-1 and TRBJ2-3; TRBD2 matches at 12 bases. V dropped 2 bases and J dropped 4; count of bases not matched to a gene: 8. Germline V gene data show CDR1 as SGHRS and CDR2 as YFSETQ. The CDR3 has 17 residues. The CDR3 spells CASSLASGGAGSDTQYF. The CDR3 bases are TGCGCCAGCAGCTTAGCTAGCGGGGGGGCTGGCTCAGATACGCAGTATTTT. Looking up the rest from reference TRBV5-1 and TRBJ2-3 gives the full variable domain: KAGVTQTPRYLIKTRGQQVTLSCSPISGHRSVSWYQQTPGQGLQFLFEYFSETQRNKGNFPGRFSGRQFSNSRSEMNVSTLELGDSALYLCASSLASGGAGSDTQYFGPGTRLTVL.

The chain is built from TRBV27 and TRBJ1-1, with TRBD1 identical over 11 bases. This CDR3 is built from 14 residues. Losses at the gene ends were 5 bases for V and 11 bases for J; bases not matched to a gene: 10. Germline lookup yields CDR1 MNHEY and CDR2 SMNVEV (reference sequence). CDR3 sequence reads: CASSRWTGGTDAFF. CDR3 bases: TGTGCCAGCAGTCGATGGACAGGGGGCACGGACGCTTTCTTT.

The genes are TRBV29-1 and TRBJ1-5, with D possibly matching TRBD1 (6 bases). This CDR3 region has 17 residues. Deletions cut 4 bases from V and 6 bases from J, with 25 bases between. CDR1 is SQVTM, CDR2 ANQGSEA, per germline. The CDR3 nucleotides are TGCAGCGTTGGGAAACAATCCCACAGGGAGTCAAGTCAGCCCCAGCATTTT. This codes for CSVGKQSHRESSQPQHF.